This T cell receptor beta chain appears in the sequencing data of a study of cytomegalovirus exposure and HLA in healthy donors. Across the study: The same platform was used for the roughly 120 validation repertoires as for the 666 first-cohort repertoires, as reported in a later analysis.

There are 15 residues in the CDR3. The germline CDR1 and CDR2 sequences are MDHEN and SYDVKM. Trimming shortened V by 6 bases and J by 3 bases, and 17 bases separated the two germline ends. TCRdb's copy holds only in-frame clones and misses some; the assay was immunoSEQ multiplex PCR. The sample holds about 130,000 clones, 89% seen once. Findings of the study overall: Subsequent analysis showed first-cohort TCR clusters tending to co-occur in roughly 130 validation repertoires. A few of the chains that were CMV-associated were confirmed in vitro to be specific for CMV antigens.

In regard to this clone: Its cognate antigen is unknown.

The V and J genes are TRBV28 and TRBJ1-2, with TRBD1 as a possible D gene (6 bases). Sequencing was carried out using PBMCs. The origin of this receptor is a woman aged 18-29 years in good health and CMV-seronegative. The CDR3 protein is CASSRWGLRDYGYTF. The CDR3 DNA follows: TGTGCCAGCAGCCGCTGGGGGCTTCGAGACTATGGCTACACCTTC.